These 7 T cell receptor beta chains were all obtained from the same sample, sequenced in a study of blood T cell repertoires in COVID-19. The table came from immunoSEQ multiplex PCR; TCRdb's copy has only in-frame clones and leaves some out. The sample includes 200,000 to 250,000 clones, just under 90% of them seen just once. The material sequenced was PBMCs or T cells enriched from blood (not recorded which). Every receptor here comes from a man aged 30 to 45 who had recovered from COVID-19.

The chain links TRBV14 to TRBJ1-2, with TRBD1 identical over 7 bases. This CDR3 is built from 15 residues. Germline V gene data show CDR1 as SGHDN and CDR2 as FVKESK. Germline trimming cut 3 bases from V and 1 base from J; bases unmatched to any gene: 5. CDR3 nucleotide sequence: TGTGCCAGCAGCCAGGGGACAGAATTTAACTATGGCTACACCTTC. Protein product: CASSQGTEFNYGYTF.

V gene TRBV9 combines with J gene TRBJ2-5; possibly TRBD2 for D (7 bases). This CDR3 has 15 residues. Germline V CDR1 and CDR2: SGDLS, YYNGEE. Trimming removed 0 bases from V and 5 bases from J, with 14 bases in between. The CDR3 bases are TGTGCCAGCAGCGTAGGAGTAGGGAGGGGGGAGACCCAGTACTTC. This sequence encodes CASSVGVGRGETQYF.

V gene TRBV6-1 combines with J gene TRBJ1-5; D unresolved. This CDR3 is built from 14 residues. Germline CDR1 and CDR2: MNHNS and SASEGT. V lost 2 bases and J lost 5, with 10 bases in between. This CDR3 reads CASSEPRGDQPQHF. The CDR3 nucleotides read TGTGCCAGCAGTGAACCCCGGGGTGATCAGCCCCAGCATTTT.

The chain carries TRBV10-2 and TRBJ2-7; 8 nucleotides line up with TRBD1. Germline trimming cut 3 bases from V and 4 bases from J; bases unmatched to any gene: 8. Germline V lookup: CDR1 WSHSY, CDR2 SAAADI. This CDR3 has 15 amino acids. CDR3 nucleotide sequence: TGCGCCAGCAGTGAAATGGCAGGGGGCCCTTACGAGCAGTACTTC. Amino acid sequence: CASSEMAGGPYEQYF.

The V and J genes are TRBV14 and TRBJ1-2; tentative D call: TRBD1 (6 bases). V was cut by 4 bases and J by 4 bases, with 10 bases left in between. The CDR3 runs 13 residues. Germline CDR1 reads SGHDN; CDR2 reads FVKESK. CDR3: CASSRGQSYGYTF. Written as DNA, the CDR3 is TGTGCCAGCAGCCGCGGACAGAGCTATGGCTACACCTTC.

The V and J genes are TRBV19 and TRBJ2-1; 9 bases map to TRBD1. The V segment lost 2 bases and the J segment 8 bases; nucleotides outside the gene matches: 13. Germline CDR1 is LNHDA and CDR2 is SQIVND (reference sequence). The CDR3 contains 17 residues. CDR3 sequence (DNA): TGTGCCAGTAGTATACTTCTACCACAGGGGGCCAAGGATGAGCAGTTCTTC. Its translation: CASSILLPQGAKDEQFF.

The V call is TRBV7-8, the J call TRBJ2-3, with D tentatively TRBD1 (5 bases). Germline lookup yields CDR1 SGHVS and CDR2 FQNEAQ. This CDR3 has 18 amino acids. Trimming cost V 1 base and J 2 bases, with 19 bases left between them. CDR3 nucleotide sequence: TGTGCCAGCAGCTTAGAGTCTAGGAAACAGGCCCTCACAGATACGCAGTATTTT. Protein: CASSLESRKQALTDTQYF.